These 15 T cell receptor beta chains were all obtained from the same sample, sequenced in a study of T cell repertoires in cytomegalovirus infection. MiXCR, run by TCRdb on the reads, gives a single entry per CDR3 protein. The sample shows 600,000 to 800,000 distinct CDR3 sequences, 20% to 25% of them seen only once. The specimen was CD8+ T cells from PBMCs. The receptors come from a human donor in good health (CMV status not recorded). Some clones in this sample may be carry-over from other donors' samples.

This clonotype was observed at least ten times. The CDR3 here is CASSEARAWSTDTQYF. CDR3 bases: TGTGCCAGCAGTGAAGCCCGGGCGTGGAGCACAGATACGCAGTATTTT. This sequence joins TRBV25-1 and TRBJ2-3; D unclear. The CDR3 spans 16 residues. V was cut by 2 bases and J by 0 bases, with 12 bases left in between. CDR1 MGHDK and CDR2 SYGVNS come from the germline V gene.

The chain carries TRBV7-3 and TRBJ2-2; TRBD1 matches 9 bases. Trimming cost V 0 bases and J 5 bases; bases outside gene matches: 1. The V gene's germline CDR1 is SGHTA and CDR2 FQGTGA. The CDR3 consists of 15 residues. CDR3 sequence reads: CASSLTGQGTGELFF. The CDR3, as DNA: TGTGCCAGCAGCTTAACGGGACAGGGAACCGGGGAGCTGTTTTTT.

With respect to this clonotype: A clone one base away is much larger, so this may be a read error. This chain links TRBV7-9 with TRBJ1-1; the match to TRBD1 covers 9 bases. This CDR3 has 15 residues. CDR1 SEHNR and CDR2 FQNEAQ come from the germline V gene (reference sequence). The CDR3 reads CASSLSTQGAPEAYF. The CDR3 bases are TGTGCCAGCAGCTTATCGACACAGGGGGCCCCTGAAGCTTACTTT. Using reference TRBV7-9 and TRBJ1-1 for the parts outside the CDR3, the full variable domain is DTGVSQNPRHKITKRGQNVTFRCDPISEHNRLYWYRQTLGQGPEFLTYFQNEAQLEKSRLLSDRFSAERPKGSFSTLEIQRTEQGDSAMYLCASSLSTQGAPEAYFGQGTRLTVV.

There are a few counts of this clonotype. The rearrangement links TRBV7-9 to TRBJ1-5; D is perhaps TRBD1 (5 bases). With 6 bases removed from V and 2 bases from J, the gap between germline ends came to 11 bases. Germline assignment: CDR1 SEHNR and CDR2 FQNEAQ (reference sequence). The CDR3 has 14 residues. CDR3 in amino acids: CASRSGIGNQPQHF. In nucleotides, the CDR3 is TGTGCCAGCAGATCAGGGATTGGCAATCAGCCCCAGCATTTT.

This clonotype was counted only a few times. The chain is built from TRBV24-1 and TRBJ1-5; D gene unclear. Germline values: CDR1 KGHDR, CDR2 SFDVKD. The CDR3 is 13 amino acids. Trimming took off 3 bases at V and 3 bases at J, with 5 bases between the two ends. This CDR3 is CATSDEYNQPQHF. DNA of the CDR3: TGTGCCACCAGTGATGAATACAATCAGCCCCAGCATTTT.

This clonotype showed up just a few times. The chain is built from TRBV6-6 and TRBJ2-3, with 9 bases identical to TRBD1. The junction had 7 bases not matched to a gene; V was cut back by 2 bases and J by 4 bases. The CDR3 spans 16 residues. Germline lookup yields CDR1 MNHNY and CDR2 SVGAGI (reference sequence). The CDR3 is CASSYLGTGSADTQYF. CDR3 nucleotides: TGTGCCAGCAGTTACCTGGGGACAGGGTCAGCAGATACGCAGTATTTT.

The J gene is TRBJ2-2, the V gene TRBV5-6, with D perhaps TRBD2 (6 bases). Trimming took 4 bases from V and 2 from J, leaving 12 bases between them. The CDR3 is 15 amino acids. In germline, CDR1 is SGHDT, CDR2 YYEEEE. DNA of the CDR3: TGTGCCAGCAGCCCGGGACTTCATAACACCGGGGAGCTGTTTTTT. Residues: CASSPGLHNTGELFF. Filled out from reference TRBV5-6 and TRBJ2-2, the complete variable domain reads DAGVTQSPTHLIKTRGQQVTLRCSPKSGHDTVSWYQQALGQGPQFIFQYYEEEERQRGNFPDRFSGHQFPNYSSELNVNALLLGDSALYLCASSPGLHNTGELFFGEGSRLTVL.

This rearrangement joins TRBV4-3 to TRBJ2-2; D might be TRBD1 or TRBD2, each matching 5 bases. Trimming removed 0 bases at V and 3 bases at J, with 11 bases between. Germline-derived CDR1 and CDR2 are LGHNA and YSLEER. This CDR3 region has 16 residues. CDR3 DNA sequence: TGCGCCAGCAGCCAAGATCCGGGGCTCTACACCGGGGAGCTGTTTTTT. Translated: CASSQDPGLYTGELFF.

The chain combines TRBV20-1 with TRBJ2-7; possible D gene TRBD2, 5 bases. V was shortened by 0 bases and J by 3 bases, with 12 bases between the two germline ends. This CDR3 spans 14 amino acids. From germline, CDR1 is DFQATT and CDR2 SNEGSKA (reference sequence). CDR3: CSARDEASLYEQYV. CDR3 nucleotide sequence: TGCAGTGCTAGAGATGAAGCTAGCCTCTACGAGCAGTACGTC.

V and J are TRBV7-6 and TRBJ2-7, with a tentative D call TRBD2 (7 bases). The CDR3 has 16 residues. The V gene lost 4 bases and the J gene lost 3 bases, with 19 bases spanning the gap. Germline CDR1 reads SGHVS; CDR2 reads FNYEAQ. DNA for the CDR3: TGTGCCAGCAGCTCCCAGGTGGGGGGGCTTGACTACGAGCAGTACTTC. Encoded protein: CASSSQVGGLDYEQYF.

The V call is TRBV20-1, the J call TRBJ1-1; tentatively, D is TRBD1 (6 bases). The CDR3 loop spans 17 amino acids. Trimming pared 3 bases from V and 1 base from J, leaving 21 bases between. Looked up from germline, CDR1 is DFQATT and CDR2 is SNEGSKA (reference sequence). The CDR3 DNA sequence: TGCAGTGCTAGTCGGGAGACGGGGGGCGCTTGGAACACTGAAGCTTTCTTT. Translated: CSASRETGGAWNTEAFF.

In regard to this clonotype: A read error is possible here, since a much larger clone lies one base away. The chain uses TRBV7-6 and TRBJ1-6, with D tentatively TRBD1 (5 bases). The CDR3 spans 15 residues. Looked up from germline, CDR1 is SGHVS and CDR2 is FNYEAQ. The CDR3: CASSLAAGKISPLRF. CDR3 DNA: TGTGCCAGCAGCTTAGCGGCAGGGAAAATTTCACCCCTCCGCTTT.

In DNA form, the CDR3 reads TGTGCCAGCAGTTTTCCGGTACAGGGGATATACAATGAGCAGTTCTTC. Residues: CASSFPVQGIYNEQFF. This chain links TRBV28 with TRBJ2-1; TRBD1 matches at 7 bases. Germline CDR1 is MDHEN and CDR2 is SYDVKM. Trimming cost V 3 bases and J 4 bases; bases outside gene matches: 9. This CDR3 has 16 amino acids.

The chain carries TRBV6-2 or TRBV6-3 and TRBJ2-1, with TRBD1 matching over 7 bases. With V trimmed by 4 bases and J by 3 bases, 9 bases remained unmatched. The CDR3 spans 16 residues. Looked up from germline, CDR1 is MNHEY and CDR2 is SVGEGT. The CDR3 loop is CASSSPGTVNYNEQFF. The CDR3, as DNA: TGTGCCAGCAGTTCACCTGGGACAGTAAACTACAATGAGCAGTTCTTC.

This clonotype was observed a handful of times. CDR3 in amino acids: CSVARDTQYF. In DNA form, the CDR3 reads TGCAGCGTCGCAAGAGATACGCAGTATTTT. V usage is TRBV29-1 and J usage is TRBJ2-3, with D unclear. CDR1 is SQVTM, CDR2 ANQGSEA, per germline. Trimming took off 6 bases at V and 5 bases at J, with 6 bases between the two ends. This CDR3 has 10 residues.